This T cell receptor (beta chain) was identified during a study of PD-1 blockade in classical Hodgkin lymphoma. Relapses following autologous stem cell transplantation were seen in all patients, with brentuximab vedotin exposure varying. Profiling relied on immunoSEQ multiplex PCR, and the TCRdb table lists in-frame clones only, not all of them. The repertoire holds tens of thousands of clones, with around 80% as singletons. This CDR3 has 13 amino acids. With 6 bases removed from V and 3 bases from J, the gap between germline ends came to 8 bases. CDR1 is MDHEN, CDR2 SYDVKM, per germline. This chain links TRBV28 with TRBJ1-4; D perhaps matches TRBD1 (5 bases). The source is a human donor with classical Hodgkin lymphoma. The sample here was peripheral blood mononuclear cells (PBMCs), taken before the second cycle of nivolumab. This CDR3 reads CASSLGANEKLFF. DNA of the CDR3: TGTGCCAGCAGCCTGGGGGCTAATGAAAAACTGTTTTTT.